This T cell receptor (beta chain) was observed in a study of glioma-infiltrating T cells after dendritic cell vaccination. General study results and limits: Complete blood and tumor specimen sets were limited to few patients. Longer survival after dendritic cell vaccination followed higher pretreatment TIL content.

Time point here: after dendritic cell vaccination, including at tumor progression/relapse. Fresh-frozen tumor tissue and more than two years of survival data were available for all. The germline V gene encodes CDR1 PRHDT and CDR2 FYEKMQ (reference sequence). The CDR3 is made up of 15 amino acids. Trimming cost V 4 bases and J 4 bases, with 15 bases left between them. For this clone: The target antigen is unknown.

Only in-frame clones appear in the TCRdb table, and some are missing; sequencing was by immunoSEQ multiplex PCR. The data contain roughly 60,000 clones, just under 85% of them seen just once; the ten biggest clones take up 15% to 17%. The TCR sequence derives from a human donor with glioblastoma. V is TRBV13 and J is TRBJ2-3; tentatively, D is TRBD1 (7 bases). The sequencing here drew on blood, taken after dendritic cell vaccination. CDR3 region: CASSYNRGGADTQYF. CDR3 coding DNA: TGTGCCAGCAGCTATAACAGGGGAGGCGCAGATACGCAGTATTTT.